This T cell receptor beta chain was documented in a study of beta chain features in type 1 diabetes. The study reverse transcribed the entire isolated RNA, so it sequenced expressed TCRB transcripts. The method was immunoSEQ multiplex PCR; TCRdb's version includes in-frame clones alone and lacks a portion of them. Of over 700,000 clones listed, roughly 16% are singletons. This clone was seen a handful of times. The receptor was isolated from a woman aged 18-29 years in good health. What was sequenced was naive CD4+ T cells from blood.

The CDR3 coding sequence is TGCGCCAGCAGCCAAGAGAAGGGTAGAAGTGGGAATGAGCAGTTCTTC. It codes for CASSQEKGRSGNEQFF. V usage is TRBV4-3 and J usage is TRBJ2-1; the D is unclear. The V and J ends lost 0 bases and 7 bases respectively, with 16 bases between them. Germline CDR1 LGHNA, CDR2 YSLEER. CDR3 length equals 16 residues.